These T cell receptor beta chains were read from a single sample in a study of human T cells and chemical hapten exposure. TCRdb itself ran the 5' RACE reads through MiXCR, one entry per CDR3 protein. The data show over 95,000 distinct CDR3 sequences, more than 15% seen once. The receptors come from a human donor in good health. Both conserved end residues are part of each CDR3. D genes are given only for firm matches. Only some rows state a clone size, as once, few, many or a class for expanded clones.

d_call clone_size j_call v_call cdr3_aa cdr3_nt
- few TRBJ1-6 TRBV30 CAWSVPGNSPLHF TGTGCCTGGAGTGTACCTGGGAATTCACCCCTCCACTTT
TRBD1 few TRBJ2-1 TRBV7-8 CASSLARDRGGEQFF TGTGCCAGCAGCTTAGCAAGGGACAGGGGGGGTGAGCAGTTCTTC
- few TRBJ2-7 TRBV4-1 CASSPPGSTYEQYF TGCGCCAGCAGCCCCCCTGGCAGTACCTACGAGCAGTACTTC
- - TRBJ2-3 TRBV29-1 CSVELVDTQYF TGCAGCGTTGAGCTTGTAGATACGCAGTATTTT
TRBD1 - TRBJ2-1 TRBV5-5 CASSWAGTGSPYNEQFF TGTGCCAGCAGCTGGGCCGGGACAGGGTCTCCCTACAATGAGCAGTTCTTC
- many TRBJ1-1 TRBV3-1 CASSHNPEEITEAFF TGTGCCAGCAGCCATAATCCGGAGGAGATCACTGAAGCTTTCTTT
- - TRBJ1-2 TRBV28 CASSFLSGGAYGYTF TGTGCCAGCAGTTTCCTAAGTGGAGGGGCCTATGGCTACACCTTC
TRBD2 many TRBJ2-3 TRBV6-5 CASSLLAGGPGTDTQYF TGTGCCAGCAGTTTACTAGCGGGAGGGCCGGGCACAGATACGCAGTATTTT
- - TRBJ2-1 TRBV5-6 CASSLDLRLGEDEQFF TGTGCCAGCAGCTTGGATCTTCGGTTAGGGGAGGATGAGCAGTTCTTC
- few TRBJ2-2 TRBV20-1 CSAKRRSNTGELFF TGCAGTGCCAAAAGACGGTCGAACACCGGGGAGCTGTTTTTT
TRBD2 - TRBJ2-1 TRBV30 CAWTTGRRSYNEQFF TGTGCCTGGACCACCGGGAGGAGATCCTACAATGAGCAGTTCTTC
- few TRBJ1-4 TRBV12-3/TRBV12-4 CASSSRGREKLFF TGTGCCAGCAGTTCCAGGGGCCGTGAAAAACTGTTTTTT
- - TRBJ2-1 TRBV20-1 CSARDGRVYNEQFF TGCAGTGCTAGAGATGGCAGGGTCTACAATGAGCAGTTCTTC
- few TRBJ2-5 TRBV4-1 CASSQESGTQETQYF TGCGCCAGCAGCCAAGAGTCAGGGACACAAGAGACCCAGTACTTC
- - TRBJ1-5 TRBV5-1 CASSLDSPNQPQHF TGCGCCAGCAGCCTCGACAGCCCCAATCAGCCCCAGCATTTT
- few TRBJ2-7 TRBV25-1 CASSEWQSYEQYF TGTGCCAGCAGTGAATGGCAGTCCTACGAGCAGTACTTC
TRBD2 once TRBJ2-2 TRBV2 CATSGTSGAWELFF TGTGCCACCTCGGGGACTAGCGGGGCCTGGGAGCTGTTTTTT
- few TRBJ1-4 TRBV5-4 CASSHVPQEEKLFF TGTGCCAGCAGCCATGTCCCACAGGAGGAAAAACTGTTTTTT
TRBD1 - TRBJ2-6 TRBV23-1 CARGQGFSGANVLTF TGCGCCAGGGGACAGGGGTTTTCGGGGGCCAACGTCCTGACTTTC
- few TRBJ1-1 TRBV6-6 CASSRVDRTEAFF TGTGCCAGCAGTCGAGTGGATAGGACTGAAGCTTTCTTT
- - TRBJ1-1 TRBV15 CATSRATTGKRTEAFF TGTGCCACCAGCAGAGCAACCACAGGGAAGCGGACTGAAGCTTTCTTT
TRBD2 - TRBJ2-7 TRBV24-1 CATSDPAAGEGGTYEQYF TGTGCCACCAGTGATCCCGCAGCGGGAGAAGGGGGAACCTACGAGCAGTACTTC
- - TRBJ2-2 TRBV3-1 CASSLRLSRELFF TGTGCCAGCAGCCTAAGACTAAGCAGGGAGCTGTTTTTT
- - TRBJ2-5 TRBV7-2 CASSGNRGTQYF TGTGCCAGCAGCGGAAATAGGGGGACCCAGTACTTC
- - TRBJ1-5 TRBV10-3 CAISESLSSNQPQHF TGTGCCATCAGTGAGTCTCTAAGTAGCAATCAGCCCCAGCATTTT
- - TRBJ2-3 TRBV15 CATSRTTVSRTDTQYF TGTGCCACCAGCAGAACGACAGTTTCCCGCACAGATACGCAGTATTTT
TRBD1 - TRBJ1-1 TRBV20-1 CSAPNQGALLEAFF TGCAGTGCACCAAACCAGGGGGCTCTACTTGAAGCTTTCTTT
- - TRBJ2-7 TRBV30 CAWSVGYEQYF TGTGCCTGGAGTGTAGGCTACGAGCAGTACTTC
- few TRBJ2-6 TRBV6-6 CASSSLMLANVLTF TGTGCCAGCAGTTCCCTGATGTTGGCCAACGTCCTGACTTTC
TRBD1 many TRBJ2-7 TRBV20-1 CTTDRRHEQYF TGCACTACGGACAGGCGGCACGAGCAGTACTTC
- - TRBJ2-3 TRBV2 CASRVGTDTQYF TGTGCCAGCAGGGTAGGAACAGATACGCAGTATTTT
TRBD2 few TRBJ2-3 TRBV20-1 CSASGLAAGTDTQYF TGCAGTGCTAGTGGACTAGCGGCGGGCACAGATACGCAGTATTTT
TRBD2 few TRBJ2-3 TRBV6-1 CASSGTSVSTDTQYF TGTGCCAGCAGTGGAACTAGCGTAAGCACAGATACGCAGTATTTT
TRBD2 - TRBJ2-3 TRBV2 CANPTYAGGNTDTQYF TGTGCCAACCCCACCTACGCGGGAGGTAACACAGATACGCAGTATTTT
- - TRBJ2-7 TRBV28 CVTSRSTYEQYF TGTGTCACCTCCCGCTCAACCTACGAGCAGTACTTC
- few TRBJ2-3 TRBV11-2 CASSPIQGLIADTQYF TGTGCCAGCAGCCCGATCCAAGGGCTGATCGCCGATACGCAGTATTTT
TRBD1 - TRBJ1-1 TRBV4-1 CASSRDRTGAQNTEAFF TGCGCCAGCAGCCGGGACAGGACAGGCGCCCAGAACACTGAAGCTTTCTTT
TRBD1 - TRBJ2-1 TRBV6-6 CASSPGTGGANEQFF TGTGCCAGCAGTCCAGGGACAGGGGGGGCCAATGAGCAGTTCTTC
TRBD2 - TRBJ2-7 TRBV28 CASSPPGTSGREQYF TGTGCCAGCAGTCCGCCCGGGACTAGCGGGAGGGAGCAGTACTTC
TRBD1 - TRBJ1-2 TRBV28 CASSLAGARQGKGYTF TGTGCCAGCAGTTTGGCGGGGGCCCGACAGGGGAAAGGCTACACCTTC
- - TRBJ1-5 TRBV4-2 CASSPSPGGNQPQHF TGTGCCAGCAGCCCTTCACCGGGGGGCAATCAGCCCCAGCATTTT
- few TRBJ2-1 TRBV25-1 CASSADLYNEQFF TGTGCCAGCAGTGCGGACCTTTACAATGAGCAGTTCTTC
TRBD1 - TRBJ1-5 TRBV12-3/TRBV12-4 CASSFTGGRRPQHF TGTGCCAGCAGTTTTACAGGGGGCCGGAGGCCCCAGCATTTT